This TCR beta chain came from a study of spatial heterogeneity in lung cancer (dated by TCRdb to about 2019). Broadly, across the study: Beta-chain transcripts were consistently detected in greater numbers than alpha-chain transcripts, which likely reflected higher beta-chain transcript abundance. Both alpha and beta chains were TCR-sequenced in a few hundred tumor regions, approximately 64 matched nontumor lung samples and roughly 50 PBMC samples obtained at surgery. In the raw uncorrected reads, each unique combination of TCR and UMI appeared more than ten times on average. TCR repertoire features were related to nonsynonymous mutation counts determined by whole-exome sequencing of tumor tissue. In non-small cell lung cancer, the study quantitatively compared TCR alpha and beta repertoires across several tumor regions, matched nontumor lung, and blood. In tumor regions, TCR transcript counts showed a strong correlation with a T cell transcriptional module score from matched bulk RNA-seq. The full study reports these points: Confirming at a functional level the hypothesis that regional TCRs recognize regional mutations was considered to require additional single-cell paired TCR alpha and beta sequencing. The tumor nonsynonymous mutation count correlated with the number of expanded alpha and beta TCRs within the tumor. Estimated TCR-seq coverage of tumor T cells was only around 7.1% for alpha chains and around 13% for beta chains. The count of ubiquitous expanded TCRs correlated with the count of ubiquitous nonsynonymous mutations, and the count of regional expanded TCRs correlated with the count of regional nonsynonymous mutations.

Library generation was performed with 5' RACE. Instrument on record: NextSeq 500. In the TCR library protocol, a unique molecular identifier was attached to each TCR cDNA molecule so that PCR and sequencing errors could be corrected. The authors' pipeline ran thus. TCR identification, UMI-based error correction and CDR3 extraction were all carried out with Decombinator tools. Expanded TCRs were defined as those above a frequency of 2 per 1,000, corresponding to the top 1% of the tumor frequency distribution. Expanded tumor TCRs were classed as regional if statistically deemed absent (corrected P<0.05) from at least one tumor region, otherwise ubiquitous. Renyi diversity was computed with the R vegan package after each repertoire had been subsampled 100 times to 5,000 TCRs. To build CDR3 similarity networks, amino acid triplet string-kernel similarity was used, and CDR3s were connected when their pairwise similarity was above 0.82. TCRdb cleaned the public reads at Q25 with fastp, built clones with MiXCR and kept in-frame beta chains. Each record represents a unique CDR3 protein, reported with the most common genes and DNA among its rows. Clone size and V and J calls follow TCRdb, not the original study. This sample is represented by approximately 94,000 distinct CDR3 sequences; around 4.8% of them were singletons. The biggest ten clones account for 21% of the sample.

This clonotype was counted a few times. This receptor's antigen is unknown. No base quality information exists; no much larger clone differs at one position. Including cysteine and phenylalanine, the CDR3 has 15 amino acids. Here the CDR3 DNA is all that survives: 45 bases in frame from base 1. According to the germline V gene, CDR1 reads MNHNS and CDR2 reads SASEGT. Germline trimming amounts to 4 bases on V and 4 bases on J, with 3 as the count of junction bases outside the gene matches. Taken with the paper, the label for time point translates to: sample taken at primary tumor resection. Samples were obtained from about 75 patients with early-stage, untreated non-small cell lung cancer from the lung TRACERx cohort. Without any cell sorting, TCR sequencing was performed on whole RNA extracted either from tumor and nontumor lung tissue or from cryopreserved PBMC samples. Only patients for whom sufficient RNA was available from at least two tumor regions were selected for TCR sequencing. Tumor and adjacent nontumor lung specimens were reviewed by a lung pathologist before selection.

The receptor chain draws on TRBV6-1 and TRBJ2-6, with 8 middle bases fitting TRBD1. This TCR came from a male donor with early-stage non-small cell lung cancer. The sample was lung tumor tissue, taken at surgery. CDR3 loop: CASSGQGLGANVLTF. The nucleotide sequence reads TGTGCCAGCAGTGGACAGGGGCTCGGGGCCAACGTCCTGACTTTC.